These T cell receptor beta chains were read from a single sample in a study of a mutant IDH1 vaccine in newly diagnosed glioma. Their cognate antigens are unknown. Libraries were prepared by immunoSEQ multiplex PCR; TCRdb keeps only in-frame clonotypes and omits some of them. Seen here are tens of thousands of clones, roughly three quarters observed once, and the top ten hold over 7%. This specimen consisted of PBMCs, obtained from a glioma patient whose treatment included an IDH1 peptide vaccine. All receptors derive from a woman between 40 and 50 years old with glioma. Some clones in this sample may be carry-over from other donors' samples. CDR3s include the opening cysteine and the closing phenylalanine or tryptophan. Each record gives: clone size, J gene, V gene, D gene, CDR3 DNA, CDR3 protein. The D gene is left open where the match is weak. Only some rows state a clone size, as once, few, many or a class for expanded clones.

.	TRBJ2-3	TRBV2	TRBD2	TGTGCCAGTCAAGGCGGGGGTCTAACAGATACGCAGTATTTT	CASQGGGLTDTQYF
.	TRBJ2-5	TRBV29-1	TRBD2	TGCAGCGTTGGCGGACTAGCGGGGGGGACGGAGACCCAGTACTTC	CSVGGLAGGTETQYF
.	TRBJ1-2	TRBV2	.	TGTGCCAGCAGTGGAGGGACACTTGTTAATCCCGCCTATGGCTACACCTTC	CASSGGTLVNPAYGYTF
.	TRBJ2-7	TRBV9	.	TGTGCCAGCAGCAGGTCGGGACGTCAGACCTACGAGCAGTACTTC	CASSRSGRQTYEQYF
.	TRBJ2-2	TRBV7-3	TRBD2	TGTGCCAGCAGCTTATACGGCGGGGGGGCGGCGAGGACCGGGGAGCTGTTTTTT	CASSLYGGGAARTGELFF
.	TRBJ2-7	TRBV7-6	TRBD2	TGTGCCAGCAGCTTCCTAGCGGGTCCCTCCTACGAGCAGTACTTC	CASSFLAGPSYEQYF
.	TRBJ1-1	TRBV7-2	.	TGTGCCAGCAGCCCGGGGAGTGGCAGGCTCAAGGCTTTCTTT	CASSPGSGRLKAFF
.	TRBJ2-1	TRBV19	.	TGTGCCAGCCACTCGGACGCTTCCTACAATGAGCAGTTCTTC	CASHSDASYNEQFF
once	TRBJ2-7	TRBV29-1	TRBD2	TGCAGCGTCGAAGGGGGGACTAGACGTTCCGAGCAGTACTTC	CSVEGGTRRSEQYF
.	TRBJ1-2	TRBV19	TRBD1	TGTGCCAGTAGTCAAAGACAGGGACTGCGTGGCTACACCTTC	CASSQRQGLRGYTF
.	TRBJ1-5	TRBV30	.	TGTGCCTGGAGTCGTGGCAGAGATCAGCCCCAGCATTTT	CAWSRGRDQPQHF
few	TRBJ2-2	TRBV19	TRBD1	TGTGCCAGTTCCGCTAACAGGGGCACCGGGGAGCTGTTTTTT	CASSANRGTGELFF
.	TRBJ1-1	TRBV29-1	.	TGCACCACCGGTGGCAGGGGCAACACTGAAGCTTTCTTT	CTTGGRGNTEAFF
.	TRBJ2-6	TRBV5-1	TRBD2	TGCGCCAGCAGCTTAATCCTAGCGGGGACTGGGGCCAACGTCCTGACTTTC	CASSLILAGTGANVLTF
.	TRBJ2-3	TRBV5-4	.	TGTGCCAGCAGCTTAAGAGACACAGATACGCAGTATTTT	CASSLRDTDTQYF
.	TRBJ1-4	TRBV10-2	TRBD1	TGCGCCAGCAGTACAGGGGGCCTTAATGAAAAACTGTTTTTT	CASSTGGLNEKLFF
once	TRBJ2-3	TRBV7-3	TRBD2	TGTGCCAGCAGACTAAGCGGGGGGGCCTCTAATACGCAGTATTTT	CASRLSGGASNTQYF
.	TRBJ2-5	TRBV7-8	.	TGTGCCAGCAGCGATCTAGGCGGGCCGTCGCAAGAGACCCAGTACTTC	CASSDLGGPSQETQYF
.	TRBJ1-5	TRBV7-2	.	TGTGCCAGCAGCGTCAGGGTTTTTGGCAATCAGCCCCAGCATTTT	CASSVRVFGNQPQHF
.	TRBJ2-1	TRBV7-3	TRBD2	TGTGCCAGCAGCCAGACCGGGACTACTTACAATGAGCAGTTCTTC	CASSQTGTTYNEQFF
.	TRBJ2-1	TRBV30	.	TGTGCCTGGAGTGTAGGGGTCTCCTACAATGAGCAGTTCTTC	CAWSVGVSYNEQFF
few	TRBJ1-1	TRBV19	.	TGTGCCAGCCAGTCCAGGGCACGGACTGAAGCTTTCTTT	CASQSRARTEAFF
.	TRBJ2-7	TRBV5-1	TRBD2	TGCGCCAGCAGCAGCACCGGGACTAGGGTCTACGAGCAGTACTTC	CASSSTGTRVYEQYF
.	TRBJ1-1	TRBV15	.	TGTGCCACCAGCAGAGATGCGGGCTGGGGAGCTTTCTTT	CATSRDAGWGAFF
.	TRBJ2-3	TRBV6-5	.	TGTGCCAGCAGAGACCCTGGCACAGATACGCAGTATTTT	CASRDPGTDTQYF
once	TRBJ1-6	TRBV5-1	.	TGCGCCAGCAGCTTGGGTCTAAACAGGTCACCCCTCCACTTT	CASSLGLNRSPLHF
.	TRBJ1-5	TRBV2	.	TGTGCCAGCAAGCGGGGATCGGGCAATCAGCCCCAGCATTTT	CASKRGSGNQPQHF
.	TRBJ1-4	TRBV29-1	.	TGCAGCGTGGCGGGTATCGGAGCAGAAAAACTGTTTTTT	CSVAGIGAEKLFF
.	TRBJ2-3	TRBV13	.	TGTGCCAGCAGCCTACAAAAGGGACGCACGCTTCCTTCTAGCACAGATACGCAGTATTTT	CASSLQKGRTLPSSTDTQYF
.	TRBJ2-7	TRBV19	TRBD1	TGTGCCAGTAGTATACCCGGGACAGGATACTACGAGCAGTACTTC	CASSIPGTGYYEQYF
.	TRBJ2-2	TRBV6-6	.	TGTGCCAGCAGTTACTCCCCCGGGGTGGCCGGGGAGCTGTTTTTT	CASSYSPGVAGELFF
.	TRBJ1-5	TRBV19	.	TGTGCCAGTAGTATGTCAGGGCATAGCAATCAGCCCCAGCATTTT	CASSMSGHSNQPQHF
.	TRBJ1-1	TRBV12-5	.	TGTGCTAGTGGTTTGGAGGGTTTCACTGAAGCTTTCTTT	CASGLEGFTEAFF
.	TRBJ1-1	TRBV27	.	TGTGCCAGCAGTTTATCGTTGGGGGCGAACACTGAAGCTTTCTTT	CASSLSLGANTEAFF
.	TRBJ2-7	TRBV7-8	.	TGTGCCAGCAGCTACGAAGGGGGAGACTACGAGCAGTACTTC	CASSYEGGDYEQYF
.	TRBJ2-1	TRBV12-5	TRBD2	TGTGCTAGTGGTCTAGCGGGGGGACTCAATGAGCAGTTCTTC	CASGLAGGLNEQFF
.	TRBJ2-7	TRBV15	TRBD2	TGTGCCACCAGCAGAGATCAGCTAGCGGGGTCCGAGCAGTACTTC	CATSRDQLAGSEQYF
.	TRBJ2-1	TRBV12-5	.	TGTGCTAGTGCCCAGATCCCGTCCTACAATGAGCAGTTCTTC	CASAQIPSYNEQFF
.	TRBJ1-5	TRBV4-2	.	TGTGCCAGCAGCCAAGATCGTAATGGGAATCAGCCCCAGCATTTT	CASSQDRNGNQPQHF
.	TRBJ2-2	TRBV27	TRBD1	TGTGCCAGCAGTTCGGCCTCCCGGACAGGGGTAGGCACCGGGGAGCTGTTTTTT	CASSSASRTGVGTGELFF
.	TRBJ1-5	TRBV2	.	TGTGCCAGCAGTGAGCTTAGACCCAATCAGCCCCAGCATTTT	CASSELRPNQPQHF
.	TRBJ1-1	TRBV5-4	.	TGTGCCAGCAGCCCCTACCAGGGCTTGAACACTGAAGCTTTCTTT	CASSPYQGLNTEAFF
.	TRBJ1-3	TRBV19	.	TGTGCCAGTAGCCTAATTCAGGGAGCTGCTGGAAACACCATATATTTT	CASSLIQGAAGNTIYF
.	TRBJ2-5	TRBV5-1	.	TGCGCCAGCAGCTTGGGCGGGGACCCACAAGAGACCCAGTACTTC	CASSLGGDPQETQYF
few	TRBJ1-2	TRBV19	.	TGTGCCAGTAGGACAGACCCCAACTATGGCTACACCTTC	CASRTDPNYGYTF
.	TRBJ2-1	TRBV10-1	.	TGCGCCAGCAGTGCCAGTCCCGGGTCCTACAATGAGCAGTTCTTC	CASSASPGSYNEQFF
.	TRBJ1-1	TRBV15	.	TGTGCCACCAGCAGAGATGGGCCCCTGGACGCTTTCTTT	CATSRDGPLDAFF
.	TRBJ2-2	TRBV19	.	.	CASSILAPGATGELFF
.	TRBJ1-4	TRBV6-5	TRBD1	TGTGCCAGCAGGGACAGGATGTTAAATGAAAAACTGTTTTTT	CASRDRMLNEKLFF
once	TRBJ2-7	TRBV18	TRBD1	TGTGCCAGCTCATGGACGACAGGGAGCGGTGAGCAGTACTTC	CASSWTTGSGEQYF
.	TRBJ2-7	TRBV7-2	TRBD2	TGTGCCAGCAGCTTAATTCTAGCGGGCCTGCCGAGCGAGCAGTACTTC	CASSLILAGLPSEQYF
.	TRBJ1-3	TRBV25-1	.	TGTGCCAGCGGTGGAAACACCATATATTTT	CASGGNTIYF
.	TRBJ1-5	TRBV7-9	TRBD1	TGTGCCAGCAGCTTAGATGGCGGACAGGGCAATCAGCCCCAGCATTTT	CASSLDGGQGNQPQHF
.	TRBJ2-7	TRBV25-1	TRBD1	TGTGCCAGCAGTCTGGGACAGGGGGCAATGGAGTACTTC	CASSLGQGAMEYF
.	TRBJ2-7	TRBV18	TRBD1	TGTGCCAGCTCATCGGGGGACAGGATTTACGAGCAGTACTTC	CASSSGDRIYEQYF